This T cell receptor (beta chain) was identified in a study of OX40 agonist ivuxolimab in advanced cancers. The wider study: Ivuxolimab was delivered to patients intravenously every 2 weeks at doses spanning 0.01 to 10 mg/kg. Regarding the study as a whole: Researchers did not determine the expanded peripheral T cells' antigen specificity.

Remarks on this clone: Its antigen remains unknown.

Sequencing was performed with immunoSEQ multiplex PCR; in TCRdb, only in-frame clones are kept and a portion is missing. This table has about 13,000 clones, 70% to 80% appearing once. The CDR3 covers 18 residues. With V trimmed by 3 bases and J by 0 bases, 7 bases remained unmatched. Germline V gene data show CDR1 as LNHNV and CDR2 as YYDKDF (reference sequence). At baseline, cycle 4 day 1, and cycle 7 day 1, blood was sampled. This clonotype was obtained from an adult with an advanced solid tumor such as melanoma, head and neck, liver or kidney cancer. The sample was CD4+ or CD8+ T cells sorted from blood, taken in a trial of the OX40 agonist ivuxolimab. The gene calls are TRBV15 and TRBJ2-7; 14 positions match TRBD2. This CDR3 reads CATSRSGTSGRSSYEQYF. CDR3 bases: TGTGCCACCAGCAGGTCCGGGACTAGCGGGAGAAGCTCCTACGAGCAGTACTTC. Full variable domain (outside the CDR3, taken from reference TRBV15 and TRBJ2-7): DAMVIQNPRYQVTQFGKPVTLSCSQTLNHNVMYWYQQKSSQAPKLLFHYYDKDFNNEADTPDNFQSRRPNTSFCFLDIRSPGLGDTAMYLCATSRSGTSGRSSYEQYFGPGTRLTVT.